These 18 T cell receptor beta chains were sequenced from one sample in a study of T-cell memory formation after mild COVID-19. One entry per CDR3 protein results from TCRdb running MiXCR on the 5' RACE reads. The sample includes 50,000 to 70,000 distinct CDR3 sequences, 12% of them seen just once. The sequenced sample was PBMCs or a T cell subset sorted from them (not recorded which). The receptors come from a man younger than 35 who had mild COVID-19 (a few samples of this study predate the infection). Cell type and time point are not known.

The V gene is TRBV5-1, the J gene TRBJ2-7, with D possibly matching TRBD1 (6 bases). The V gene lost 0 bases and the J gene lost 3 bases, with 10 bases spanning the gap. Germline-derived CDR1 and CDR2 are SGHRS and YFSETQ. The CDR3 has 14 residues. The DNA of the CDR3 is TGCGCCAGCAGCTTGGCCTTAGGGGGCTACGAGCAGTACGTC. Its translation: CASSLALGGYEQYV.

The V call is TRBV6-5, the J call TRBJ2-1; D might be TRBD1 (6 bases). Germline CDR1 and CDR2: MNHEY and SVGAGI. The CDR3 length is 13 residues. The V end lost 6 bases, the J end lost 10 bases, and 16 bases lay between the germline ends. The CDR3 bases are TGTGCCAGCAGCCGAGGACAGATTTCAGAGCAGTTCTTC. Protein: CASSRGQISEQFF.

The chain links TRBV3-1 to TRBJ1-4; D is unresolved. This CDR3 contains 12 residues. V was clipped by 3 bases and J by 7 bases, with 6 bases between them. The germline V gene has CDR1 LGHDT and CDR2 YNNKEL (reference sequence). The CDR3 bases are TGTGCCAGCAGCCACCTGGGTGAAAAACTGTTTTTT. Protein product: CASSHLGEKLFF.

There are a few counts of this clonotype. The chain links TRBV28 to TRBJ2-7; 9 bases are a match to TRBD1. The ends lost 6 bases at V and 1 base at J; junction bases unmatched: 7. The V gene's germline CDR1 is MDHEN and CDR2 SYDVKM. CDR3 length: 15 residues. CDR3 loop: CASRGQGWPSYEQYF. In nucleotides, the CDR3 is TGTGCCAGCAGGGGACAGGGCTGGCCTTCCTACGAGCAGTACTTC.

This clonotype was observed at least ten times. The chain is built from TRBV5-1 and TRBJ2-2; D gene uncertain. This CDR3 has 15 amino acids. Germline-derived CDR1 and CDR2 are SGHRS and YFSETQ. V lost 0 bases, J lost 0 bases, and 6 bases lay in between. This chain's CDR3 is CASSLGVTNTGELFF. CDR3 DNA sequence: TGCGCCAGCAGCTTGGGGGTCACGAACACCGGGGAGCTGTTTTTT.

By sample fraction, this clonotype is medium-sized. The CDR3, as DNA: TGCAGTGCTAGAGGACTTGCGAGCACAGATACGCAGTATTTT. Its translation: CSARGLASTDTQYF. The chain recombines TRBV20-1 with TRBJ2-3; no reliable D call. This CDR3 is 14 amino acids long. Looked up from germline, CDR1 is DFQATT and CDR2 is SNEGSKA (reference sequence). V shed 1 base and J shed 0 bases, with 8 bases lying between them.

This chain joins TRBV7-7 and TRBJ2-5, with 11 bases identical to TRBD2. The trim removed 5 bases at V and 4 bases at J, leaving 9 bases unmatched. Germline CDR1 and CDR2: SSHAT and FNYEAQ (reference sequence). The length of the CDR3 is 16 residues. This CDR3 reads CASSPELAGEGETQYF. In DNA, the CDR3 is TGTGCCAGCAGCCCCGAACTAGCGGGGGAGGGAGAGACCCAGTACTTC.

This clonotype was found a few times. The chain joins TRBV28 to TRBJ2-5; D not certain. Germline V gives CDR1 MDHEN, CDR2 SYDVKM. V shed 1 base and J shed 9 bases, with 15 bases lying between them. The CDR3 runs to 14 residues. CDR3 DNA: TGTGCCAGCAGTTTATATCCTTCCGGAAGGCCCCAGTACTTC. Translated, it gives CASSLYPSGRPQYF. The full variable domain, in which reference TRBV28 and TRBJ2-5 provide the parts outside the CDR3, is DVKVTQSSRYLVKRTGEKVFLECVQDMDHENMFWYRQDPGLGLRLIYFSYDVKMKEKGDIPEGYSVSREKKERFSLILESASTNQTSMYLCASSLYPSGRPQYFGPGTRLLVL.

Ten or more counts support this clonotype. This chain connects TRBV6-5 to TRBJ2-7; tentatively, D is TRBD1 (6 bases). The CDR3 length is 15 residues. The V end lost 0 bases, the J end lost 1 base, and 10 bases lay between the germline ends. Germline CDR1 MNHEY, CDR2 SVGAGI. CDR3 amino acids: CASSYSRQVSYEQYV. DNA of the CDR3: TGTGCCAGCAGTTACTCTAGACAGGTTTCCTACGAGCAGTACGTC.

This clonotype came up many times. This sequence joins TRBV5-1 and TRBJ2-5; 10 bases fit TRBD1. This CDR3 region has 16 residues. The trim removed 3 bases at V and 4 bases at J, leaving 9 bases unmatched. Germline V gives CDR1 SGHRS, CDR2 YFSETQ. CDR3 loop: CASSSTGTGEGETQYF. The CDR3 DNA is TGCGCCAGCAGCTCTACCGGGACAGGGGAGGGAGAGACCCAGTACTTC.

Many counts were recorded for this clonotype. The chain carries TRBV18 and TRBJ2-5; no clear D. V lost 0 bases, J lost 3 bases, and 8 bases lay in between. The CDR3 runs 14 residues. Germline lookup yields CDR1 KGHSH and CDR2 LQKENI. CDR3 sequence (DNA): TGTGCCAGCTCACCACCGGCCAGAGAAGAGACCCAGTACTTC. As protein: CASSPPAREETQYF.

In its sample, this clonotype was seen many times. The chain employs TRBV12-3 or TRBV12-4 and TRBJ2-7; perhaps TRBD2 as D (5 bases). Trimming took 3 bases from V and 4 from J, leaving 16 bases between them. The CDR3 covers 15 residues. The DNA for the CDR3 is TGTGCCAGCAGTTTTCGGCCTAGCCTCAGTTACGAGCAGTACTTC. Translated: CASSFRPSLSYEQYF.

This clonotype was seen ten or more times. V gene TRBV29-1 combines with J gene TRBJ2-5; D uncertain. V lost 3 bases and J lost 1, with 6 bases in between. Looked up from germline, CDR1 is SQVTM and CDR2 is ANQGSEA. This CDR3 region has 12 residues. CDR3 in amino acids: CSVDDIQETQYF. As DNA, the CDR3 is TGCAGCGTTGATGACATCCAAGAGACCCAGTACTTC. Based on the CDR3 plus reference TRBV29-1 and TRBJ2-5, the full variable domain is SAVISQKPSRDICQRGTSLTIQCQVDSQVTMMFWYRQQPGQSLTLIATANQGSEATYESGFVIDKFPISRPNLTFSTLTVSNMSPEDSSIYLCSVDDIQETQYFGPGTRLLVL.

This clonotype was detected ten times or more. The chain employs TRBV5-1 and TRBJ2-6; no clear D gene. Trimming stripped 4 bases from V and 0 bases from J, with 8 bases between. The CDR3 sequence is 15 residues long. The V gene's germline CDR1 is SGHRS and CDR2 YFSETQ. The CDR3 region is CASSPTDSGANVLTF. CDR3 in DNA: TGCGCCAGCAGCCCTACAGACTCTGGGGCCAACGTCCTGACTTTC. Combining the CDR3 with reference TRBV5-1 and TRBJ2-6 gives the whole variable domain KAGVTQTPRYLIKTRGQQVTLSCSPISGHRSVSWYQQTPGQGLQFLFEYFSETQRNKGNFPGRFSGRQFSNSRSEMNVSTLELGDSALYLCASSPTDSGANVLTFGAGSRLTVL.

CDR3 nucleotide sequence: TGTGCCAGCAGTGAAGCCCTCCAGGCCTATGGCTACACCTTC. Encoded protein: CASSEALQAYGYTF. The rearrangement links TRBV6-1 to TRBJ1-2, with D unresolved. With 0 bases removed from V and 4 bases from J, the gap between germline ends came to 9 bases. The CDR3 covers 14 residues. Germline V gives CDR1 MNHNS, CDR2 SASEGT.

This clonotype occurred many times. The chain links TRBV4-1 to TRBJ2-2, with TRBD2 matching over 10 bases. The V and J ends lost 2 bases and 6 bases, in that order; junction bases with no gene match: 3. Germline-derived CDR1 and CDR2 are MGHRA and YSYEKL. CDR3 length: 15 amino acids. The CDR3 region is CASSQIAGGSGELFF. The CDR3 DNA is TGCGCCAGCAGCCAAATAGCGGGGGGCTCCGGGGAGCTGTTTTTT.

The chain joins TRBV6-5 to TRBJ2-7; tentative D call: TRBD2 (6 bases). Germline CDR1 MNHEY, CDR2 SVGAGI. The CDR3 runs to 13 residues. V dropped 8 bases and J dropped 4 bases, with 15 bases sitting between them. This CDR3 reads CASREFRGYEQYV. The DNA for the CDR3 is TGTGCCAGCCGCGAATTCCGGGGGTACGAGCAGTACGTC.

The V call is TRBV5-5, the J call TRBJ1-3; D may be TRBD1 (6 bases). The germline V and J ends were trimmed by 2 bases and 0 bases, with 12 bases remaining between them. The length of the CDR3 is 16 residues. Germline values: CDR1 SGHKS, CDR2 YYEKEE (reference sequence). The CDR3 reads CASSLGQTSSGNTIYF. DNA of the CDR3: TGTGCCAGCAGCTTAGGACAGACGAGCTCTGGAAACACCATATATTTT.